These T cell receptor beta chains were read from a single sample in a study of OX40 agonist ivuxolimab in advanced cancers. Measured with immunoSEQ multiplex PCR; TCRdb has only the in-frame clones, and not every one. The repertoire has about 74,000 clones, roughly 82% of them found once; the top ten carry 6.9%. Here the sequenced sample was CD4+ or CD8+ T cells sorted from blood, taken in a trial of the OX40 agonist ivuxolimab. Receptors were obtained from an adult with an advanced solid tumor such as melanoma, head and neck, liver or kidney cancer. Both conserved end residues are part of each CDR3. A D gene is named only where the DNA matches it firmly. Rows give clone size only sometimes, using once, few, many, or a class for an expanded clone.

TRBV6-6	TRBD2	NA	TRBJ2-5	CASSQLAGARRETQYF	TGTGCCAGCAGTCAGCTAGCGGGGGCCCGCCGAGAGACCCAGTACTTC
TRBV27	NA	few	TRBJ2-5	CASKEGSGETQYF	TGTGCCAGCAAGGAAGGGAGCGGGGAGACCCAGTACTTC
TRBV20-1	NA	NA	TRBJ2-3	CSARKTDTQYF	TGCAGTGCTAGAAAAACAGATACGCAGTATTTT
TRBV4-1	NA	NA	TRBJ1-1	CASSPQGRGGNTEAFF	TGCGCCAGCAGCCCCCAAGGGAGGGGAGGGAACACTGAAGCTTTCTTT
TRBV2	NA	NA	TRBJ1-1	CARETASMNTEAFF	TGTGCCAGGGAGACCGCGTCCATGAACACTGAAGCTTTCTTT
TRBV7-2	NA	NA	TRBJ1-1	CASSPRPGTGTEAFF	TGTGCCAGCAGCCCTCGACCGGGAACGGGAACTGAAGCTTTCTTT
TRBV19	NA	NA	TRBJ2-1	CASSTGIQLTYNEQFF	TGTGCCAGTAGTACCGGAATCCAATTGACCTACAATGAGCAGTTCTTC
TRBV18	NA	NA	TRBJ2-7	CASSPQGLEQYF	TGTGCCAGCTCACCTCAAGGACTGGAGCAGTACTTC
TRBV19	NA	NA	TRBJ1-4	CASSFNEKLFF	TGTGCCAGTAGTTTTAATGAAAAACTGTTTTTT
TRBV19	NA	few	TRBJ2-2	CASSIVPPTGELFF	TGTGCCAGTAGTATTGTCCCACCTACCGGGGAGCTGTTTTTT
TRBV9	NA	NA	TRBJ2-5	CASSVVPGRETQYF	TGTGCCAGCAGCGTAGTTCCGGGAAGGGAGACCCAGTACTTC
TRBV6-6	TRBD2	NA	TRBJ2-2	CASKGRTSGTGELFF	TGTGCCAGCAAGGGGCGGACTAGCGGAACCGGGGAGCTGTTTTTT
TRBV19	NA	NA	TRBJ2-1	CASSIQLRRLATTHNEQFF	TGTGCCAGTAGTATACAGCTCAGGAGGCTAGCCACCACTCACAATGAGCAGTTCTTC
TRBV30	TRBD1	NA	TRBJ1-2	CAWSAGQTMGGYTF	TGTGCCTGGAGTGCGGGACAGACCATGGGAGGCTACACCTTC
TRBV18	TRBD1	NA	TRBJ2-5	CASSPRGTGGAETQYF	TGTGCCAGCTCACCACGCGGGACAGGGGGCGCGGAGACCCAGTACTTC
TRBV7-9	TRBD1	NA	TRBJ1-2	CASSQGTGGGGYTF	TGTGCCAGCAGCCAAGGGACAGGGGGCGGTGGCTACACCTTC
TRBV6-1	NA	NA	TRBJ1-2	CATSGGPGGNYGYTF	TGTGCCACCTCTGGGGGGCCCGGGGGTAACTATGGCTACACCTTC
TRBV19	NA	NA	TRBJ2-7	CASSLRQGRGGSYEQYF	TGTGCCAGTAGTTTACGACAGGGGAGGGGTGGCTCCTACGAGCAGTACTTC
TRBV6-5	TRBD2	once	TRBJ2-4	CASSPSSLAGNIQYF	TGTGCCAGCAGTCCGAGCTCGCTAGCGGGGAACATTCAGTACTTC
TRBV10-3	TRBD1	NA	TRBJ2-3	CATGQGSTDTQYF	TGTGCCACCGGACAGGGGAGCACAGATACGCAGTATTTT